The clone carrying this TCR beta chain was seen once. Its target is not known. The data belong to a study of graft-versus-host responses after intestinal transplantation. Deletions cut 1 base from V and 12 bases from J, with 6 bases between. This CDR3 has 11 amino acids. The V gene's germline CDR1 is MGHRA and CDR2 YSYEKL. Here immunoSEQ multiplex PCR was the method, and the copy in TCRdb shows in-frame clones only, minus some. The profile shows fewer than 120,000 clones, 90% to 95% of them singletons. The sequence was obtained from a human donor who received an intestinal transplant. The V and J genes are TRBV4-1 and TRBJ1-4; possible D gene TRBD1, 5 bases. The sample in question was unstimulated CD8+ T cells sorted from spleen or lymph node cells, obtained before intestinal transplant. CDR3: CASSQGDQLFF. CDR3 coding DNA: TGCGCCAGCAGCCAAGGGGACCAACTGTTTTTT.